The 8 T cell receptor beta chains reported below all come from one sample, sequenced in a study of control samples from healthy donors and cancer patients. Libraries were prepared by immunoSEQ multiplex PCR; TCRdb keeps only in-frame clonotypes and omits some of them. Seen here are 20,000 to 25,000 clones, roughly 85% observed once, and the top ten hold 38%. Input material: PBMCs. Every receptor here comes from a man aged 60-69 years with head and neck cancer.

The rearrangement links TRBV7-6 to TRBJ2-3; TRBD2 matches 15 bases. CDR3 length: 17 residues. V was clipped by 5 bases and J by 4 bases; unmatched bases: 7. Germline loops: CDR1 SGHVS, CDR2 FNYEAQ. CDR3 region: CASSTRTSGRAPDTQYF. Written as DNA, the CDR3 is TGTGCCAGCAGCACCAGGACTAGCGGGAGGGCCCCAGATACGCAGTATTTT.

The chain couples TRBV2 to TRBJ2-7; the D gene is possibly TRBD2 (7 bases). This CDR3 comprises 14 residues. Trimming took 4 bases from V and 2 from J, leaving 12 bases between them. Germline V gene lookup returns CDR1 SNHLY and CDR2 FYNNEI. The DNA of the CDR3 is TGTGCCAGCAGTGTGGGAGGGGGGGCCTACGAGCAGTACTTC. Protein: CASSVGGGAYEQYF.

The chain has TRBV29-1 and TRBJ1-4, with D unresolved. The CDR3 covers 12 residues. V lost 7 bases and J 8 bases, leaving 14 bases between the germline ends. Germline lookup yields CDR1 SQVTM and CDR2 ANQGSEA. This chain's CDR3 is CSASQSGEKLFF. The CDR3 DNA follows: TGCAGCGCCTCCCAGAGTGGGGAAAAACTGTTTTTT.

This sequence joins TRBV10-3 and TRBJ1-6, with D perhaps TRBD1 (6 bases). Trimming removed 8 bases from V and 3 bases from J, with 11 bases in between. The CDR3 extends over 14 amino acids. Germline lookup yields CDR1 ENHRY and CDR2 SYGVKD. CDR3 DNA: TGTGCCATCGCGGACAGAATCTATAATTCACCCCTCCACTTT. Its protein is CAIADRIYNSPLHF.

This clone was found once. The genes are TRBV10-3 and TRBJ2-7; D call uncertain. CDR1 and CDR2 from the germline V gene are ENHRY and SYGVKD. This CDR3 contains 14 residues. V lost 3 bases and J lost 0, with 9 bases in between. The CDR3 DNA reads TGTGCCATCAGTGACGGCTGGGACTCCTACGAGCAGTACTTC. This encodes CAISDGWDSYEQYF.

The rearrangement links TRBV5-8 to TRBJ1-5; 7 bases agree with TRBD1. After removal of 2 bases from V and 0 bases from J, the junction contained 5 bases not matched to a gene. Germline V lookup: CDR1 SGHTS, CDR2 YDEGEE. The CDR3 contains 16 residues. This chain's CDR3 is CASSFTGEYSNQPQHF. The CDR3 DNA is TGTGCCAGCAGCTTTACAGGGGAATATAGCAATCAGCCCCAGCATTTT. The variable domain in full, with the rest retrieved from reference TRBV5-8 and TRBJ1-5, is EAGVTQSPTHLIKTRGQQATLRCSPISGHTSVYWYQQALGLGLQFLLWYDEGEERNRGNFPPRFSGRQFPNYSSELNVNALELEDSALYLCASSFTGEYSNQPQHFGDGTRLSIL.

The chain employs TRBV5-1 and TRBJ2-1, with a tentative D call TRBD1 (5 bases). The germline gives CDR1 SGHRS, CDR2 YFSETQ. This CDR3 has 15 amino acids. Trimming pared 0 bases from V and 2 bases from J, leaving 9 bases between. CDR3 DNA sequence: TGCGCCAGCAGCTTGGCCTCGACAGCCTACAATGAGCAGTTCTTC. Its protein product is CASSLASTAYNEQFF.

The chain links TRBV5-1 to TRBJ2-7, with D unresolved. The CDR3 is made up of 16 amino acids. Trimming shortened V by 1 base and J by 5 bases, and 19 bases separated the two germline ends. CDR1 SGHRS and CDR2 YFSETQ come from the germline V gene. The CDR3 sequence: CASSLLGRVNYDEQYF. The CDR3 DNA reads as TGCGCCAGCAGCTTGCTTGGTAGGGTTAACTACGACGAGCAGTACTTC.